This T cell receptor (beta chain) derives from a study of T cells in Graves' hyperthyroidism and ophthalmopathy. Across the study: Blood from the periphery was taken at initial diagnosis, before any treatment.

This clonotype was seen ten or more times. Researchers amplified the TCR beta CDR3 regions from RNA transcripts. The TCR CDR3 was amplified in a first-round RT-PCR using the HTBI primer set. TCRdb re-called the multiplex PCR reads through MiXCR, storing one row per CDR3 protein. Altogether approximately 600,000 distinct CDR3 sequences are present, about 14% being singletons, with the ten largest covering about 7%. The TCR sequence derives from a woman in her late teens or twenties with Graves' ophthalmopathy. The sample consisted of blood.

The CDR3 protein is CASGDREGNQPQHF. CDR3 coding DNA: TGTGCCAGCGGAGACAGGGAGGGCAATCAGCCCCAGCATTTT. The chain couples TRBV2 to TRBJ1-5; 7 nucleotides line up with TRBD1. Germline V gene lookup returns CDR1 SNHLY and CDR2 FYNNEI. The CDR3 has 14 residues. V lost 8 bases to trimming and J lost 2 bases; unmatched junction nucleotides: 6. Together with reference TRBV2 and TRBJ1-5, the CDR3 gives the full variable domain: EPEVTQTPSHQVTQMGQEVILRCVPISNHLYFYWYRQILGQKVEFLVSFYNNEISEKSEIFDDQFSVERPDGSNFTLKIRSTKLEDSAMYFCASGDREGNQPQHFGDGTRLSIL.